This T cell receptor beta chain came from a study of blood T cells in healthy people across ages. This clonotype has just a few counts. Antigen specificity is unknown. Broader study findings: The long-lived group displayed more naive CD4+ cells, plus higher diversity, than the aged donors did. The study found TCR beta diversity correlated strongly with naive T cell percentage.

V lost 5 bases to trimming and J lost 2 bases, with 13 bases between them. This CDR3 comprises 15 residues. CDR1 and CDR2 (germline): SGHAT, FQNNGV. Using a J-beta primer mix together with a sample-barcoded 5' primer, a second PCR was run for roughly 7 to 12 cycles. TCRdb redid the calling of the 5' RACE reads with MiXCR, one entry per CDR3 protein. The sample has over a million distinct CDR3 sequences, approximately 39% seen once. All donors came from Russia, were Caucasian and healthy, and spanned ages roughly 6 to 100. Total RNA amounts of at least 5.5 micrograms were extracted per sample. Input material: blood. This sequence joins TRBV11-2 and TRBJ2-1; either TRBD1 or TRBD2 may fit D (5 bases each). The TCR was taken from a woman aged 18 to 35 in good health. The chain's CDR3 is CASSAARGPYNEQFF. The CDR3, as DNA: TGTGCCAGCAGCGCCGCTAGGGGACCCTACAATGAGCAGTTCTTC.